One and the same sample provided the 27 T cell receptor delta chains below, sequenced in a study of γδ T cells in repeated Plasmodium falciparum infection. TCRdb re-called clones from the multiplex PCR reads using CATT. The sample consists of 70,000 to 95,000 delta-chain clones, approximately 1.5% of them appearing once. Vgamma9/Vdelta2+ and Vdelta2-negative gammadelta T cells were flow-sorted from PBMC for bulk sequencing. The sequencing sample was made of gamma-delta T cells from blood. The receptors stem from a pool of human donors (malaria-infected and uninfected, not separated).

This clone was seen a handful of times. TCRdb pairs this DNA with a much larger clone's protein that differs at residue 3, likely a read error; the protein shown was translated from the DNA. The chain has TRDV1 and TRDJ1; possible D gene TRDD3, 10 bases. The J gene, not given by TCRdb, was assigned here from a germline match of the nucleotide sequence. The CDR3 spans 27 residues. The germline gives CDR1 TSWWSYY, CDR2 QGS. The CDR3 region is CAPGELQIPSYVFRGGYDYRLTDKLIF. The CDR3 nucleotides are TGTGCTCCTGGGGAACTTCAAATTCCTTCCTACGTCTTTCGAGGGGGATACGATTACCGACTCACCGATAAACTCATCTTT.

For this clone: The mismatch at residue 8 between this DNA's translation and the TCRdb protein of a much larger clone likely reflects a read error; the protein shown is translated from the DNA. Here the CDR3 DNA reads TGTGCCTTACAGTACTGGGGGAGATCGTACACCGATAAACTCATCTTT. It encodes CALQYWGRSYTDKLIF. V and J are TRDV3 and TRDJ1, with TRDD3 identical over 9 bases. Assignment of the J gene here rests on matching the DNA to germline, because TCRdb gives none. V shed 3 bases and J 0 bases; nucleotides not matched to a gene: 11. The CDR3 is 16 residues long. The germline V gene encodes CDR1 TVYSNPD and CDR2 GDNSRS (reference sequence).

Concerning this clone: This DNA translates differently at residue 18 from the TCRdb protein, which is that of a much larger clone; a read error is likely, and the protein shown is the DNA's own translation. CDR3 sequence (DNA): TGTGCTCTTGGGGAACTAGTTGGTATTGGGCGGAAACAAGCCGATAAACTCACCTTT. This sequence encodes CALGELVGIGRKQADKLTF. V usage is TRDV1 and J usage is TRDJ1; D is undetermined. The CDR3 totals 19 residues. Germline V gives CDR1 TSWWSYY, CDR2 QGS.

This clone was counted only a few times. This DNA's translation differs at residue 3 from TCRdb's protein, which comes from a much larger clone; a read error is likely, and the protein shown is translated from the DNA. The chain uses TRDV2 and TRDJ1; 13 positions agree with TRDD3. No J gene was available from TCRdb, and it was assigned here by a germline match of the DNA. Germline CDR1 reads GEAIGNYY; CDR2 reads EKD. The CDR3 spans 21 residues. CDR3 loop: CARDTAYWGIRDTPYTDKLIF. For the CDR3, the DNA is TGTGCCCGTGACACGGCGTACTGGGGGATACGCGATACCCCATACACCGATAAACTCATCTTT.

This clone has just a few counts. TCRdb shows a much larger clone's protein in place of this DNA's translation, and the two differ at residue 4, likely through a read error; the protein shown is translated from the DNA. This chain uses TRDV2 with TRDJ3, with TRDD3 identical over 8 bases. TCRdb leaves out the J gene; it was filled in here by matching the DNA to germline. The CDR3 is made up of 19 amino acids. The germline V gene encodes CDR1 GEAIGNYY and CDR2 EKD. The CDR3 DNA follows: TGTGCCTGTGGCACCGCTACGGGGATACTCGCCTGGGACACCCGACAGATGTTTTTC. It yields the protein CACGTATGILAWDTRQMFF.

This clone was picked up a small number of times. A far bigger clonotype differs at one base, so this is likely a read error. Other DNA variants within this sample encode the same CDR3. The rearrangement links TRDV2 to TRDJ3; TRDD3 matches 13 bases. The J gene, left out of TCRdb, was set here by checking the DNA against germline. This CDR3 contains 21 residues. CDR1 is GEAIGNYY and CDR2 is EKD in the germline V gene. This CDR3 reads CACDEVLGDTPRSWDTRQMFF. CDR3 bases: TGTGCCTGTGACGAGGTACTGGGGGATACGCCCCGTTCCTGGGACACTCGACAGATGTTTTTC.

This clone was observed a few times. The protein in TCRdb stems from a much larger clone and differs at residue 22 from this DNA's translation, likely a read error; here the protein is translated from the DNA. No call exists for the J gene, whereas the V gene is TRDV1; TRDD3 was called by the table and not checked on the DNA. Germline CDR1 reads TSWWSYY; CDR2 reads QGS. This CDR3 region has 24 residues. The CDR3 DNA reads as TGTGCTCTTGGGGGAGAGATGCCTTCCTATCTCTCTCTCCTAACTGGGGGATTTTTCGGTAAACCCATCTTT. This translates into CALGGEMPSYLSLLTGGFFGKPIF.

CDR3 bases: TGTGCTCTTGGGGAACTAAAGGGCCCCTCACTGGGGGATATCGGAGAGGCCGATAAACTCATCTTT. Translated, it gives CALGELKGPSLGDIGEADKLIF. The genes are TRDV1 and TRDJ1; 11 bases align to TRDD3. TCRdb offers no J gene call, so here the DNA was matched to germline to obtain one. V shed 0 bases and J 3 bases; nucleotides not matched to a gene: 21. The CDR3 covers 22 residues. CDR1 is TSWWSYY and CDR2 is QGS in the germline V gene.

This clone was found many times. The chain uses TRDV1 and TRDJ1; perhaps TRDD3 as D (5 bases). Trimming left V 1 base short and J 7 bases short, with 13 bases between. Looked up from germline, CDR1 is TSWWSYY and CDR2 is QGS. CDR3 size: 14 residues. CDR3 sequence reads: CALGERPPGGKLIF. As DNA, the CDR3 is TGTGCTCTTGGGGAACGTCCTCCGGGGGGTAAACTCATCTTT.

A note on this clone: A read error likely explains this, since a far larger clone differs by one base. The same CDR3 is also encoded by other DNA sequences in this sample. This sequence joins TRDV1 and TRDJ1, with 7 bases matching TRDD2. The V gene end was trimmed by 6 bases and the J gene end by 1 base; junction bases not matched to a gene: 20. The CDR3 is 19 residues long. Germline CDR1 reads TSWWSYY; CDR2 reads QGS. CDR3 in DNA: TGTGCTCTTGGCGATTCCCTTTCCTACGGAGGACACCCCACCGATAAACTCATCTTT. As protein: CALGDSLSYGGHPTDKLIF.

In this sample, this clone turned up a few times. A read error likely explains this, since a far larger clone differs by one base. The same CDR3 is also encoded by other DNA sequences in this sample. V is TRDV1 and J is TRDJ1; D perhaps matches TRDD3 (5 bases). No J gene was available from TCRdb, and it was assigned here by a germline match of the DNA. Germline V lookup: CDR1 TSWWSYY, CDR2 QGS. This CDR3 contains 15 residues. The CDR3 nucleotides read TGTGCTCTCGGGGAACTTTGGTTGTACACCGATAAACTCATCTTT. It is translated as CALGELWLYTDKLIF.

This rearrangement joins TRDV1 to TRDJ1; tentative D call: TRDD2 (7 bases). TCRdb gives no J gene; it was assigned here by matching the DNA to germline. V gave up 2 bases and J gave up 5 bases, with 39 bases separating them. The CDR3 is 23 residues long. Germline V gene lookup returns CDR1 TSWWSYY and CDR2 QGS. For the CDR3, the DNA is TGTGCTCTTGGGGAAGTGTTGAATGTTCCTACGGGGACTGGGAGCCCAAAGAGTGATAAACTCATCTTT. Amino acids: CALGEVLNVPTGTGSPKSDKLIF.

This clone was detected many times. The chain is built from TRDV1 and TRDJ1; TRDD3 agrees at 9 bases. Germline V gene lookup returns CDR1 TSWWSYY and CDR2 QGS. This CDR3 spans 21 amino acids. V trimming: 0 bases; J trimming: 0 bases; junction bases outside the gene matches: 17. CDR3 nucleotides: TGTGCTCTTGGGGAACTCATCTCCTACGTGGGGGATAAGGCCTACACCGATAAACTCATCTTT. Its protein product is CALGELISYVGDKAYTDKLIF.

In regard to this clone: TCRdb shows a much larger clone's protein in place of this DNA's translation, and the two differ at residue 16, likely through a read error; the protein shown is translated from the DNA. The rearrangement links TRDV1 to TRDJ1; possibly TRDD3 for D (9 bases). Because TCRdb records no J gene, it was assigned here through a match of the DNA to germline. Germline CDR1 is TSWWSYY and CDR2 is QGS. CDR3 size: 23 residues. V gave up 5 bases and J gave up 4 bases, with 41 bases separating them. This chain's CDR3 is CALGSSSYIGLGAGGCVRDKLIF. CDR3 in DNA: TGTGCTCTTGGGTCTTCTTCCTACATAGGGTTGGGGGCTGGGGGATGCGTCCGCGATAAACTCATCTTT.

This clone was picked up a small number of times. This DNA's translation differs at residue 8 from TCRdb's protein, which comes from a much larger clone; a read error is likely, and the protein shown is translated from the DNA. This CDR3 is also generated by other DNA sequences in the sample. The genes are TRDV1 and TRDJ3; 13 bases fit TRDD3. The J gene, left out of TCRdb, was set here by checking the DNA against germline. The CDR3 extends over 25 amino acids. V was pared by 2 bases and J by 0 bases, with 19 bases of the junction left unmatched. CDR1 TSWWSYY and CDR2 QGS come from the germline V gene. The DNA of the CDR3 is TGTGCTCTTGGGGAATTGGCTCCCTACGGTTACTGGGGGATACGCGTCTCCTGGGACACCCGACAGATGTTTTTC. Translating gives CALGELAPYGYWGIRVSWDTRQMFF.

This clone was counted a few times. This DNA translates differently at residue 5 from the TCRdb protein, which is that of a much larger clone; a read error is likely, and the protein shown is the DNA's own translation. The chain employs TRDV1 and TRDJ1, with TRDD3 identical over 13 bases. From germline, CDR1 is TSWWSYY and CDR2 QGS. Germline trimming cut 4 bases from V and 0 bases from J; bases unmatched to any gene: 23. This CDR3 comprises 23 residues. CDR3 sequence: CALGARGMTFTGGYAVYTDKLIF. CDR3 in DNA: TGTGCTCTTGGGGCAAGGGGCATGACTTTCACTGGGGGATACGCGGTGTACACCGATAAACTCATCTTT.

A remark on this clone: The protein recorded in TCRdb matches a much larger clone and deviates from this DNA's translation at residue 3, suggesting a read error; the protein here is obtained by translating the DNA. CDR3 protein: CAFDSLGLTDKLIF. CDR3 DNA: TGTGCCTTTGACTCACTGGGACTCACCGATAAACTCATCTTT. The chain recombines TRDV2 with TRDJ1; a weak D match, TRDD3 (6 bases). The CDR3 has 14 amino acids. Germline-derived CDR1 and CDR2 are GEAIGNYY and EKD.

This clone came up a few times. This likely traces to a read error, being one base from a far larger clone. The identical CDR3 is also encoded by other nucleotide sequences in the sample. The chain combines TRDV1 with TRDJ1; 7 bases fit TRDD3. Here the J gene was assigned by germline matching of the DNA, as TCRdb has none. J lost 5 bases, V lost 0 bases, and 18 bases had no gene match. The germline CDR1 and CDR2 sequences are TSWWSYY and QGS. The CDR3 sequence is 19 residues long. CDR3 sequence: CALGELEWSVKGDPDKLIF. CDR3 DNA sequence: TGTGCTCTTGGGGAACTAGAATGGTCGGTTAAGGGGGATCCTGATAAACTCATCTTT.

On this clone itself: A read error likely explains why the TCRdb protein, taken from a much larger clone, differs from this DNA's translation at residue 5; the protein shown is translated from the DNA. The chain recombines TRDV1 with TRDJ1; unclear D gene. The J gene, absent from TCRdb, was called here by matching the DNA to germline. Germline CDR1 and CDR2: TSWWSYY and QGS. V lost 4 bases and J lost 0, with 21 bases in between. The CDR3 contains 18 residues. The CDR3 DNA follows: TGTGCTCTTGGGGGACCCAACCTCCCGGGGTCTTACACCGATAAACTCATCTTT. It yields the protein CALGGPNLPGSYTDKLIF.

To note about this clone: A far larger clone is off by one base, so a read error is likely. This specimen includes other DNA sequences encoding the same CDR3. The rearrangement uses TRDV2 and TRDJ1; 12 positions agree with TRDD3. The CDR3 loop spans 18 amino acids. From germline, CDR1 is GEAIGNYY and CDR2 EKD. This CDR3 reads CACDTGGTGGYFTDKLIF. DNA of the CDR3: TGCGCCTGTGACACCGGAGGAACTGGGGGATACTTCACCGATAAACTCATCTTT.

This clone was counted at least ten times. This may come from a read error, since a much larger clone is one base off. J is TRDJ1 and V is TRDV2, with 8 bases fitting TRDD2. The CDR3 length is 27 residues. Germline lookup yields CDR1 GEAIGNYY and CDR2 EKD. V trimming: 0 bases; J trimming: 1 base; junction bases outside the gene matches: 39. The CDR3 loop reads CACDTKLPTSAGELPPSCDKATDKLIF. DNA of the CDR3: TGTGCCTGTGACACCAAACTTCCTACAAGTGCTGGGGAACTTCCCCCCTCCTGCGATAAAGCCACCGATAAACTCATCTTT.

This clone was seen a few times. The protein held in TCRdb is that of a much larger clone and does not match this DNA's translation at residue 5, likely because of a read error; the protein shown is translated from the DNA. The chain uses TRDV1 and TRDJ1, with D perhaps TRDD2 (6 bases). The J gene is not listed in TCRdb, so it was assigned here from a DNA match to germline. CDR3 length: 14 amino acids. V lost 4 bases to trimming and J lost 8 bases, with 17 bases between them. Germline values: CDR1 TSWWSYY, CDR2 QGS. CDR3 DNA: TGTGCTCTTGGGGGGCCCCTTCCGAGCATAAAACTCATCTTT. This codes for CALGGPLPSIKLIF.

This clone was seen ten or more times. With a far larger clone one base away, a read error is the likely cause. Additional DNA sequences in this sample encode the identical CDR3. The V gene is TRDV2, the J gene TRDJ1; 7 bases line up with TRDD3. The CDR3 loop spans 19 amino acids. Germline V gene lookup returns CDR1 GEAIGNYY and CDR2 EKD. The CDR3 coding sequence is TGTGCCTGCGACACATTGCGTGGGGGACACCCTTTCGAGCCCGATAAACTCATCTTT. Amino acids: CACDTLRGGHPFEPDKLIF.

This clone has only a few counts. A far more abundant clone sits one base away, making this likely a read error. The sample holds other DNA sequences that translate to the same CDR3. As DNA, the CDR3 is TGTGCCTGTTCCTACGTTGGGGAGAGCGGGGGGTCCGATAAACTCATCTTT. Translated: CACSYVGESGGSDKLIF. The chain couples TRDV2 to TRDJ1; a possible D gene is TRDD2 (6 bases). Since TCRdb gives no J gene, matching the DNA to germline was used here to assign it. V was shortened by 6 bases and J by 3 bases, with 25 bases between the two germline ends. Germline CDR1 and CDR2: GEAIGNYY and EKD. This CDR3 contains 17 residues.

With regard to this clone: Given a much more abundant clone one base away, this may be a read error. V is TRDV1 and J is TRDJ2, with TRDD3 identical over 7 bases. The J gene, not given by TCRdb, was assigned here from a germline match of the nucleotide sequence. The V and J ends lost 2 bases and 0 bases, in that order; junction bases with no gene match: 15. Germline V gene sequence: CDR1 TSWWSYY, CDR2 QGS. The CDR3 covers 20 residues. As DNA, the CDR3 is TGTGCTCTTGGGGAAAATCCCTACGTACTAGGGGATACTTTGACAGCACAACTCTTCTTT. As protein: CALGENPYVLGDTLTAQLFF.

This clone was seen a handful of times. One base separates it from a far larger clone, so it is likely a read error. Other DNA sequences in the same sample also yield this CDR3. The CDR3: CALGGLLGDTGLIF. As DNA, the CDR3 is TGTGCTCTTGGAGGCCTACTGGGGGATACCGGACTCATCTTT. The chain recombines TRDV1 with TRDJ1; TRDD3 matches 12 bases. TCRdb gives no J gene; it was assigned here by matching the DNA to germline. V was pared by 6 bases and J by 10 bases, with 9 bases of the junction left unmatched. This CDR3 is 14 amino acids long. Looked up from germline, CDR1 is TSWWSYY and CDR2 is QGS.

Notes on this clone: A far more abundant clone sits one base away, making this likely a read error. In the same sample, other DNA sequences code for this CDR3. This chain joins TRDV1 and TRDJ1; possibly TRDD3 for D (6 bases). The CDR3 contains 16 residues. Germline CDR1 reads TSWWSYY; CDR2 reads QGS. CDR3 DNA: TGTGCCCTGGAGGAAGCAGGGGTGGGGGTCACCGATAAACTCATCTTT. This gives the protein CALEEAGVGVTDKLIF.